The rows below give T cell receptor beta chains drawn from one sample of a study of PD-L1 blockade in urothelial cancer. Profiling relied on immunoSEQ multiplex PCR, and the TCRdb table lists in-frame clones only, not all of them. The sample carries approximately 100,000 clones, roughly nine tenths recorded once. This specimen was PBMCs, taken around atezolizumab (anti-PD-L1) treatment. The source is a woman older than 75 with urothelial cancer. CDR3s include the opening cysteine and the closing phenylalanine or tryptophan. The D gene is left open where the match is weak. A row's size may be missing; if present it is once, few, many or a size class.

clone size | J gene | V gene | D gene | CDR3 protein | CDR3 DNA
- | TRBJ1-1 | TRBV5-5 | - | CASSLIGSPEAFF | TGTGCCAGCAGCTTGATAGGGAGCCCTGAAGCTTTCTTT
few | TRBJ2-7 | TRBV6-1 | TRBD2 | CASSDGISGSSYEQYF | TGTGCCAGCAGTGATGGAATTAGCGGGAGCTCCTACGAGCAGTACTTC
- | TRBJ1-4 | TRBV28 | - | CASSGREKLFF | TGTGCCAGCAGTGGGCGTGAAAAACTGTTTTTT
- | TRBJ2-1 | TRBV5-1 | - | CASSLLAGSYNEQFF | TGCGCCAGCAGCTTGCTAGCCGGCTCCTACAATGAGCAGTTCTTC
- | TRBJ2-7 | TRBV7-9 | TRBD2 | CASSLGTSSAEQYF | TGTGCCAGCAGCTTAGGGACTAGCAGTGCCGAGCAGTACTTC
- | TRBJ2-1 | TRBV28 | TRBD1 | CASSFPGTGKTMTQFF | TGTGCCAGCAGTTTTCCCGGGACAGGGAAGACAATGACGCAGTTCTTC
few | TRBJ2-1 | TRBV7-9 | TRBD2 | CASSPSGLAGVNEQFF | TGTGCCAGCAGCCCCTCCGGGCTAGCGGGAGTAAATGAGCAGTTCTTC
- | TRBJ2-7 | TRBV6-1 | - | CASSDLGYSYEQYF | TGTGCCAGCAGTGACCTAGGCTACTCCTACGAGCAGTACTTC
- | TRBJ1-5 | TRBV10-3 | - | CAISGTGGSNQPQHF | TGTGCCATCAGTGGGACGGGGGGGAGCAATCAGCCCCAGCATTTT
- | TRBJ1-1 | TRBV19 | - | CASSIVGSGTEAFF | TGTGCCAGTAGTATAGTTGGGTCCGGGACTGAAGCTTTCTTT
- | TRBJ1-2 | TRBV6-1 | - | CASSESGWGGAGGYTF | TGTGCTAGCAGTGAATCGGGTTGGGGGGGCGCGGGTGGCTACACCTTC
- | TRBJ1-2 | TRBV7-9 | TRBD1 | CASSFAPRQGDGYTF | TGTGCCAGCAGCTTTGCCCCACGACAGGGCGATGGCTACACCTTC
- | TRBJ1-1 | TRBV5-8 | - | CASSPGILNTEAFF | TGTGCCAGCAGCCCCGGGATCTTAAACACTGAAGCTTTCTTT
few | TRBJ2-5 | TRBV29-1 | TRBD2 | CSVAAGAGQETQYF | TGCAGCGTGGCTGCGGGAGCGGGGCAAGAGACCCAGTACTTC
- | TRBJ2-1 | TRBV14 | TRBD2 | CASSQESWTSGRLHEQFF | TGTGCCAGCAGCCAAGAATCCTGGACTAGCGGGAGACTCCATGAGCAGTTCTTC
- | TRBJ1-4 | TRBV7-3 | - | CASSLDRKEKLFF | TGTGCCAGCAGCCTCGACAGGAAGGAAAAACTGTTTTTT
- | TRBJ2-1 | TRBV7-6 | TRBD2 | CASSLTSGRPFF | TGTGCCAGCAGCTTGACTAGCGGCCGCCCGTTCTTC
- | TRBJ1-2 | TRBV27 | - | CASSLGGNYGYTF | TGTGCCAGCAGTTTGGGGGGGAACTATGGCTACACCTTC
- | TRBJ1-1 | TRBV6-1 | TRBD1 | CASSDGDRALRDTEAFF | TGTGCCAGCAGTGATGGGGACAGGGCCCTCCGGGACACTGAAGCTTTCTTT
- | TRBJ1-4 | TRBV27 | - | CASSFLGQSEKLFF | TGTGCCAGCAGTTTCCTTGGACAGAGTGAAAAACTGTTTTTT
- | TRBJ2-1 | TRBV6-6 | - | CASSYGAGSSYNEQFF | TGTGCCAGCAGTTATGGAGCGGGCAGCTCCTACAATGAGCAGTTCTTC
- | TRBJ1-2 | TRBV2 | - | CASSLDKYGYTF | TGTGCCAGCAGCCTCGACAAGTATGGCTACACCTTC
- | TRBJ1-1 | TRBV10-1 | - | CASSESMRTEAFF | TGCGCCAGCAGTGAGAGTATGAGGACTGAAGCTTTCTTT
- | TRBJ2-7 | TRBV5-1 | - | CASSLAQSLPEQYF | TGCGCCAGCAGCTTGGCCCAGTCCCTCCCCGAGCAGTACTTC
- | TRBJ2-2 | TRBV7-6 | TRBD2 | CASSLGRHSGRAFTGELFF | TGTGCCAGCAGCTTAGGAAGACACAGCGGGAGGGCGTTTACCGGGGAGCTGTTTTTT
- | TRBJ2-3 | TRBV6-4 | TRBD1 | CASSLGQGSTDTQYF | TGTGCCAGCAGTCTTGGACAGGGAAGCACAGATACGCAGTATTTT
- | TRBJ1-5 | TRBV28 | TRBD1 | CASSLRGQGVLGNQPQHF | TGTGCCAGCAGTTTAAGGGGACAGGGGGTATTAGGCAATCAGCCCCAGCATTTT
- | TRBJ2-2 | TRBV28 | - | CASSFFTRVSGELFF | TGTGCCAGCAGTTTTTTCACTAGGGTCTCCGGGGAGCTGTTTTTT
- | TRBJ1-1 | TRBV29-1 | - | CSGVQVNTEAFF | TGCAGCGGCGTACAGGTTAACACTGAAGCTTTCTTT
- | TRBJ1-1 | TRBV30 | TRBD1 | CAAPLGQGATEAFF | TGTGCCGCCCCGCTGGGACAGGGAGCGACTGAAGCTTTCTTT
- | TRBJ1-1 | TRBV19 | - | CASSILRGTAFF | TGTGCCAGTAGTATTCTTCGGGGGACCGCTTTCTTT
- | TRBJ2-7 | TRBV7-7 | - | CASSLDRYYEQYF | TGTGCCAGCAGCTTAGACAGGTATTACGAGCAGTACTTC
- | TRBJ2-7 | TRBV7-3 | - | CASSLTDFPGVEQYF | TGTGCCAGCAGCTTAACGGACTTCCCAGGGGTCGAGCAGTACTTC
- | TRBJ2-1 | TRBV5-1 | TRBD2 | CASSIVSGSAYNEQFF | TGCGCCAGCAGCATAGTTAGCGGGAGCGCCTACAATGAGCAGTTCTTC
once | TRBJ2-3 | TRBV10-3 | TRBD2 | CAIRTSGLSTDTQYF | TGTGCCATCAGGACTAGCGGGCTGAGCACAGATACGCAGTATTTT
- | TRBJ1-5 | TRBV28 | - | CASSSPGEGMNQPQHF | TGTGCCAGCAGTTCGCCAGGGGAGGGGATGAATCAGCCCCAGCATTTT
once | TRBJ2-5 | TRBV7-3 | TRBD1 | CASSPLPRTGGSETQYF | TGTGCCAGCAGCCCCTTACCTAGGACAGGGGGTTCAGAGACCCAGTACTTC
- | TRBJ1-5 | TRBV28 | TRBD1 | CASSFNRGRGNQPQHF | TGTGCCAGCAGTTTTAACAGGGGCAGGGGCAATCAGCCCCAGCATTTT
few | TRBJ2-7 | TRBV5-4 | - | CASRPGQRSSYEQYF | TGTGCCAGCAGGCCTGGACAGAGGAGCTCCTACGAGCAGTACTTC
- | TRBJ1-4 | TRBV27 | - | CASSLGYAGQRKLFF | TGTGCCAGCAGTTTAGGGTATGCTGGACAGCGAAAACTGTTTTTT
- | TRBJ2-7 | TRBV5-1 | - | CASSSAYEQYF | TGCGCCAGCAGCTCGGCCTACGAGCAGTACTTC
- | TRBJ1-1 | TRBV6-1 | - | CASSPPREAFF | TGTGCCAGCAGTCCTCCCCGTGAAGCTTTCTTT
- | TRBJ1-1 | TRBV25-1 | - | CASSSGWGHAFF | TGTGCCAGCAGTTCGGGGTGGGGGCACGCTTTCTTT
- | TRBJ2-1 | TRBV4-2 | - | CASSPFGGAGRYNEQFF | TGTGCCAGCAGCCCCTTTGGGGGGGCAGGGCGATACAATGAGCAGTTCTTC
- | TRBJ1-1 | TRBV10-1 | - | CASSQELNTEAFF | TGCGCCAGCAGCCAGGAATTGAACACTGAAGCTTTCTTT
- | TRBJ2-1 | TRBV11-1 | TRBD2 | CASSTGLAGHDEQFF | TGTGCCAGCAGCACTGGACTAGCGGGACACGATGAGCAGTTCTTC
- | TRBJ2-5 | TRBV7-7 | TRBD2 | CASCRSGSETQYF | TGTGCCAGCTGTCGTAGCGGGAGTGAGACCCAGTACTTC
- | TRBJ1-5 | TRBV7-8 | - | CASSSGVNQPQHF | TGTGCCAGCAGCTCGGGAGTCAATCAGCCCCAGCATTTT